A selection of T cell receptor beta chains follows, all from one sample in a study of blood T cell repertoires in COVID-19. The table came from immunoSEQ multiplex PCR; TCRdb's copy has only in-frame clones and leaves some out. The sample carries roughly 250,000 clones, around 89% recorded once. The specimen sequenced was peripheral blood. The source of these receptors is a woman aged 40 to 55 with acute or convalescent COVID-19. Both conserved end residues are part of each CDR3. Fields, in order: V gene, D gene, J gene, clone size, CDR3 protein, CDR3 DNA. D genes are given only for firm matches. Some rows mark clone size as missing; the rest say once, few, many or name a class of expanded clone.

TRBV10-2	TRBD2	TRBJ2-5	-	CAIKRPSGGQETQYF	TGCGCCATCAAACGGCCTAGCGGGGGGCAAGAGACCCAGTACTTC
TRBV6-5	-	TRBJ1-3	-	CASRPGHDGNTIYF	TGTGCCAGCAGACCCGGACACGACGGAAACACCATATATTTT
TRBV3-1/TRBV3-2	-	TRBJ2-1	-	CASSPRDSQWEQFF	TGTGCCAGCAGCCCTCGGGACTCCCAATGGGAGCAGTTCTTC
TRBV19	TRBD1	TRBJ1-5	-	CASSFTGGNQPQHF	TGTGCCAGTAGTTTTACAGGGGGGAATCAGCCCCAGCATTTT
TRBV6-6	TRBD1	TRBJ1-2	-	CASSPRDRIYGYTF	TGTGCCAGCAGCCCGAGGGACAGGATCTATGGCTACACCTTC
TRBV25-1	-	TRBJ1-1	-	CASSSLGANTEAFF	TGTGCCAGCAGCTCGTTGGGGGCGAACACTGAAGCTTTCTTT
TRBV5-5	-	TRBJ2-3	-	CASSLLAGTDTQYF	TGTGCCAGCAGCTTGTTGGCGGGCACAGATACGCAGTATTTT
TRBV15	TRBD1	TRBJ2-6	-	CATSGFRTGGGSGANVLTF	TGTGCCACCAGCGGATTCCGGACAGGGGGAGGATCTGGGGCCAACGTCCTGACTTTC
TRBV5-5	-	TRBJ1-5	-	CASSLVRDQPQHF	TGTGCCAGCAGCTTGGTCCGGGATCAGCCCCAGCATTTT
TRBV18	-	TRBJ1-3	-	CASSLLGWTTRGNTIYF	TGTGCCAGCTCACTGCTTGGGTGGACTACGAGAGGAAACACCATATATTTT
TRBV6-6	-	TRBJ2-2	few	CASSYSARANGELFF	TGTGCCAGCAGTTACTCCGCCAGGGCAAACGGGGAGCTGTTTTTT
TRBV2	-	TRBJ1-6	-	CASRSREAGPLHF	TGTGCCAGCAGATCGCGGGAGGCGGGACCCCTCCACTTT
TRBV5-1	-	TRBJ1-2	once	CASSGGPYGYTF	TGCGCCAGCAGTGGCGGCCCCTATGGCTACACCTTC
TRBV6-5	-	TRBJ2-1	-	CASSYSSYNEQFF	TGTGCCAGCAGTTACTCGAGTTACAATGAGCAGTTCTTC
TRBV28	TRBD1	TRBJ1-4	-	CASSLLTGGSNEKLFF	TGTGCCAGCAGTTTACTAACAGGGGGCTCGAATGAAAAACTGTTTTTT
TRBV7-3	-	TRBJ2-1	-	CASSGIRDTEQFF	TGTGCCAGCAGCGGTATCCGGGACACCGAGCAGTTCTTC
TRBV6-5	-	TRBJ1-5	once	CASSTTGYGNQPQHF	TGTGCCAGCAGTACCACAGGGTATGGCAATCAGCCCCAGCATTTT
TRBV12-3/TRBV12-4	-	TRBJ2-3	-	CASSLVVTDTQYF	TGTGCCAGCAGTTTAGTAGTCACAGATACGCAGTATTTT
TRBV5-4	TRBD1	TRBJ2-2	-	CASSPPGQGGRELFF	TGTGCCAGCAGCCCCCCGGGACAGGGGGGCAGGGAGCTGTTTTTT
TRBV2	-	TRBJ1-2	-	CASSPGASNYGYTF	TGTGCCAGCAGTCCAGGGGCATCTAACTATGGCTACACCTTC
TRBV24-1	-	TRBJ1-5	-	CATSDATGYNQPQHF	TGTGCCACCAGTGATGCTACAGGGTACAATCAGCCCCAGCATTTT
TRBV19	TRBD1	TRBJ1-1	-	CASSIGWTGQLNTEAFF	TGTGCCAGTAGTATAGGATGGACAGGGCAATTGAACACTGAAGCTTTCTTT
TRBV5-1	-	TRBJ2-5	-	CASSTNRAQETQYF	TGCGCCAGCAGCACGAACAGGGCCCAAGAGACCCAGTACTTC
TRBV24-1	TRBD2	TRBJ2-2	-	CATSERGGHTGELFF	TGTGCCACCAGTGAACGGGGGGGCCACACCGGGGAGCTGTTTTTT
TRBV19	-	TRBJ1-1	-	CASTLLASTEAFF	TGTGCCAGTACCCTCCTGGCCTCGACTGAAGCTTTCTTT
TRBV10-2	-	TRBJ1-4	-	CASSESAGINEKLFF	TGCGCCAGCAGTGAGTCCGCGGGAATTAATGAAAAACTGTTTTTT
TRBV19	TRBD1	TRBJ2-2	-	CASSLQGWAGELFF	TGTGCCAGTAGTCTACAGGGGTGGGCCGGGGAGCTGTTTTTT
TRBV2	TRBD2	TRBJ2-5	-	CASSERGGIAETQYF	TGTGCCAGCAGTGAGCGGGGGGGCATAGCTGAGACCCAGTACTTC
TRBV3-1/TRBV3-2	-	TRBJ1-3	-	CASRKGRERDTIYF	TGTGCCAGCAGAAAAGGCAGGGAACGGGACACCATATATTTT
TRBV12-5	-	TRBJ2-1	-	CASGRDRNWDEQFF	TGTGCTAGTGGCCGAGACAGGAATTGGGATGAGCAGTTCTTC
TRBV7-8	-	TRBJ1-6	-	CASSPGLTNSPLHF	TGTGCCAGCAGCCCTGGACTGACAAATTCACCCCTCCACTTT
TRBV13	TRBD1	TRBJ1-4	-	CASSLRDRAEKLFF	TGTGCCAGCAGCCTCCGGGACAGGGCTGAAAAACTGTTTTTT
TRBV27	-	TRBJ2-3	-	CASSLTRTDTQYF	TGTGCCAGCAGTCTAACGCGGACAGATACGCAGTATTTT
TRBV6-1	TRBD1	TRBJ1-5	-	CASSGTGTVNSNQPQHF	TGTGCCAGCAGTGGGACAGGGACAGTTAATAGCAATCAGCCCCAGCATTTT
TRBV5-5	TRBD1	TRBJ1-4	-	CASSRTTGGVDEKLFF	TGTGCCAGCAGCCGGACGACAGGGGGCGTGGATGAAAAACTGTTTTTT